These 27 T cell receptor beta chains share one sample of origin, sequenced in a study of CXCR3-negative and CXCR3-positive naive CD8 T cells. Libraries of TRB cDNA were made by 5' RACE and carried UMIs. TCRdb re-called the 5' RACE reads; one entry per CDR3 protein, DNA not given. The specimen's table records 45,000 to 75,000 distinct CDR3 sequences. The sequenced material came from naive CXCR3- CD8+ T cells from blood. Subset indicated: CD45RO-CCR7+CD27+CD95- naive CD8+ T cells lacking CXCR3 (TNR3-). These receptors were taken from a human donor in good health. Some clones in this sample may be carry-over from other donors' samples.

The V gene is TRBV29-1, the J gene TRBJ2-7; the D gene TCRdb calls, TRBD1, cannot be checked with no DNA. Germline loops: CDR1 SQVTM, CDR2 ANQGSEA. The CDR3 loop spans 14 amino acids. The CDR3 loop is CSVEDWDSSYEQYF.

The rearrangement joins TRBV4-3 to TRBJ2-7. Germline V gene lookup returns CDR1 LGHNA and CDR2 YSLEER. CDR3 length: 12 residues. CDR3 loop: CASSQDNHEQYF.

The V call is TRBV6-5, the J call TRBJ2-7; TCRdb proposes TRBD1, but this gene call is untestable without DNA. From germline, CDR1 is MNHEY and CDR2 SVGAGI. CDR3 length equals 14 residues. This chain's CDR3 is CASSPWTGLYEQYF.

This chain joins TRBV4-3 and TRBJ2-7; with no DNA, the TCRdb D assignment of TRBD2 cannot be verified. CDR3 length: 12 residues. In germline, CDR1 is LGHNA, CDR2 YSLEER. The CDR3 loop reads CASSQDREPQYF.

The V gene is TRBV7-9, the J gene TRBJ2-7; the D call from TCRdb, TRBD1, cannot be confirmed without DNA. CDR3 length: 13 residues. CDR1 is SEHNR and CDR2 is FQNEAQ in the germline V gene (reference sequence). CDR3: CASSSTETYEQYF.

The CDR3 reads CASSSSPSRLTYNEQFF. The rearrangement joins TRBV7-6 to TRBJ2-1; TCRdb proposes TRBD2, but this gene call is untestable without DNA. Germline CDR1 is SGHVS and CDR2 is FNYEAQ. CDR3 length: 17 amino acids.

The gene calls are TRBV7-3 and TRBJ2-3; TCRdb returns TRBD2, unconfirmable since there is no DNA. Germline CDR1 and CDR2: SGHTA and FQGTGA. The length of the CDR3 is 17 residues. The CDR3 loop is CASSLAPSVWGTDTQYF.

The chain carries TRBV5-1 and TRBJ2-7; the TCRdb call, TRBD2, lacks DNA for checking. CDR1 and CDR2 from the germline V gene are SGHRS and YFSETQ. This CDR3 has 15 amino acids. CDR3 residues: CASSLDGGVATEQYF.

V usage is TRBV7-6 and J usage is TRBJ2-3; TCRdb indicates TRBD2, and absent DNA this call remains unverified. This CDR3 is built from 16 residues. Germline V gives CDR1 SGHVS, CDR2 FNYEAQ. CDR3 loop: CASSLGTSGATDTQYF.

The V call is TRBV7-3, the J call TRBJ2-7; TCRdb gives TRBD2 as the D gene, but with no DNA this cannot be confirmed. The CDR3 runs 14 residues. Germline CDR1 SGHTA, CDR2 FQGTGA. The CDR3 reads CASSLEGLASEQYF.

The rearrangement uses TRBV30 and TRBJ2-7; no DNA is available, so the TRBD1 call from TCRdb remains unchecked. This CDR3 is built from 13 residues. Looked up from germline, CDR1 is GTSNPN and CDR2 is SVGIG (reference sequence). The CDR3 loop reads CAWTRTASYEQYF.

The chain couples TRBV7-9 to TRBJ2-2; TCRdb calls TRBD2, which cannot be checked without DNA. The CDR3 runs to 18 residues. Germline-derived CDR1 and CDR2 are SEHNR and FQNEAQ (reference sequence). The CDR3 is CASSFPSGGPANTGELFF.

V usage is TRBV5-1 and J usage is TRBJ1-3. CDR1 and CDR2 (germline): SGHRS, YFSETQ. This CDR3 region has 15 residues. Here the CDR3 reads CASSQAGASGNTIYF.

The chain recombines TRBV6-5 with TRBJ2-7; TCRdb gives TRBD2 as the D gene, but with no DNA this cannot be confirmed. Germline CDR1 reads MNHEY; CDR2 reads SVGAGI. The CDR3 is 14 amino acids. The chain's CDR3 is CASSPPGGIHEQYF.

The V and J genes are TRBV27 and TRBJ2-1. Germline CDR1 is MNHEY and CDR2 is SMNVEV (reference sequence). The CDR3 is made up of 13 amino acids. The CDR3 spells CASWVDPYNEQFF.

The chain carries TRBV6-2 or TRBV6-3 and TRBJ2-5; the TCRdb call, TRBD2, lacks DNA for checking. CDR3 length: 15 residues. Germline assignment: CDR1 MNHEY and CDR2 SVGEGT. CDR3 sequence: CATNAGWGDQETQYF.

The chain links TRBV5-5 to TRBJ1-5. Germline CDR1 is SGHKS and CDR2 is YYEKEE (reference sequence). The CDR3 is 21 amino acids. Here the CDR3 reads CASSLDWPQGAGFNSNQPQHF.

This chain uses TRBV7-7 with TRBJ2-1; TCRdb selects TRBD1, and the lack of DNA leaves this call unchecked. The CDR3 consists of 15 residues. CDR1 and CDR2 (germline): SSHAT, FNYEAQ (reference sequence). The CDR3 loop reads CASSPWTGGFDEQFF.

The chain joins TRBV7-6 to TRBJ1-4; TCRdb picks TRBD1, but there is no DNA to check that call. Germline values: CDR1 SGHVS, CDR2 FNYEAQ. The CDR3 is 15 residues long. This CDR3 reads CASSLVSAPNEKLFF.

The chain uses TRBV9 and TRBJ2-1; the D gene TCRdb calls, TRBD2, cannot be checked with no DNA. This CDR3 comprises 19 residues. Germline V CDR1 and CDR2: SGDLS, YYNGEE. The CDR3 is CASSDPASGGASSYNEQFF.

The chain recombines TRBV12-3 or TRBV12-4 with TRBJ2-2. The CDR3 runs 14 residues. CDR3 region: CASSDPDPTGELFF.

V is TRBV29-1 and J is TRBJ2-2; the TCRdb call, TRBD1, lacks DNA for checking. This CDR3 comprises 15 residues. Germline-derived CDR1 and CDR2 are SQVTM and ANQGSEA. The CDR3 here is CSVGGSQGGTGELFF.

V usage is TRBV7-2 and J usage is TRBJ2-7; TCRdb calls TRBD2, which cannot be checked without DNA. Germline V gives CDR1 SGHTA, CDR2 FQGNSA. The CDR3 consists of 15 residues. This CDR3 is CASSLVSSGGAEQYF.

The V gene is TRBV7-2, the J gene TRBJ1-1. Looked up from germline, CDR1 is SGHTA and CDR2 is FQGNSA. There are 14 residues in the CDR3. CDR3 region: CASSLSWTVLEAFF.

The chain uses TRBV23-1 and TRBJ1-6; TCRdb proposes TRBD1, but this gene call is untestable without DNA. TRBV23-1 is an open reading frame, and its role is uncertain. The CDR3 has 16 amino acids. The CDR3 here is CASSFFSDSYNSPLHF.

The chain is built from TRBV7-8 and TRBJ2-7. Germline V gene sequence: CDR1 SGHVS, CDR2 FQNEAQ. The CDR3 consists of 14 residues. The CDR3 sequence: CASSLDRGSYEQYF.

The chain has TRBV7-2 and TRBJ2-2; TCRdb calls TRBD2, which cannot be checked without DNA. Germline CDR1 SGHTA, CDR2 FQGNSA. The CDR3 runs to 14 residues. CDR3 region: CASIGGGGTGELFF.